This T cell receptor (beta chain) was identified during a study of shared T cell receptors in the human thymus. Clones were sequenced by immunoSEQ multiplex PCR, and TCRdb holds only the in-frame ones, with some missing. The repertoire consists of about 500,000 clones, with about 80% occurring once and the leading ten covering more than 0.01%. This CDR3 is 14 amino acids long. The germline CDR1 and CDR2 sequences are MNHEY and SVGAGI. Trimming took off 4 bases at V and 4 bases at J, with 13 bases between the two ends. The same sample was also studied in work on human thymus T cells. That source adds: Resections that were taken during corrective heart surgery supplied the thymus tissue. Usage of V and J genes appeared biased in thymic and blood repertoires. Thymic repertoires overlap heavily among unrelated individuals, related research has reported.

The clonotype originates from a boy in the first two years of life with a congenital heart defect. The sample consisted of thymocytes. The V and J genes are TRBV6-5 and TRBJ1-1; D possibly corresponds to TRBD1 (5 bases). The CDR3 loop reads CASSFGRGSTEAFF. CDR3 nucleotide sequence: TGTGCCAGCAGTTTTGGACGGGGGAGCACTGAAGCTTTCTTT.